These T cell receptor beta chains were read from a single sample in a study of technical replicates of blood from several donors. Data came from immunoSEQ multiplex PCR; TCRdb stores just in-frame clones and leaves some out. The sample yields around 62,000 clones, roughly 98% seen once. The sequenced sample consisted of T cells isolated from PBMCs. Source of these receptors: a human donor in good health. Both conserved end residues are part of each CDR3. The order of the fields is clone size, J gene, D gene, V gene, CDR3 protein, CDR3 DNA. The D gene is left open where the match is weak. Size values are once, few and many counts, or a class for expanded clones, and some rows have none.

NA	TRBJ2-2	NA	TRBV5-1	CASSLAGQVAGELFF	TGCGCCAGCAGCTTGGCCGGCCAGGTGGCCGGGGAGCTGTTTTTT
NA	TRBJ2-1	TRBD2	TRBV27	CASSLVSAGGHNEQFF	TGTGCCAGCAGTTTAGTTTCCGCGGGAGGGCACAATGAGCAGTTCTTC
NA	TRBJ2-7	NA	TRBV5-4	CASSWPGEASRYF	TGTGCCAGCAGCTGGCCCGGTGAGGCTAGCAGGTACTTC
NA	TRBJ1-2	TRBD1	TRBV5-6	CASSRDSYYGYTF	TGTGCCAGCAGCCGGGACAGTTACTATGGCTACACCTTC
NA	TRBJ2-7	TRBD2	TRBV5-1	CASSFASGSYEQYF	TGCGCCAGCAGCTTTGCTAGCGGCTCCTACGAGCAGTACTTC
NA	TRBJ2-2	NA	TRBV13	CASSLMGNREAGELFF	TGTGCCAGCAGCTTAATGGGAAACAGGGAAGCCGGGGAGCTGTTTTTT
NA	TRBJ2-1	TRBD2	TRBV5-6	CASSLAPGTSPYRSHEQFF	TGTGCCAGCAGCTTGGCTCCCGGGACTAGCCCTTACCGAAGCCATGAGCAGTTCTTC
NA	TRBJ2-7	NA	TRBV5-4	CASSLAVAGRNEQYF	TGTGCCAGCAGCTTGGCCGTCGCGGGGAGAAACGAGCAGTACTTC
NA	TRBJ1-4	NA	TRBV21-1	CASSKREPYEKLFF	TGTGCCAGCAGCAAAAGGGAGCCATATGAAAAACTGTTTTTT
NA	TRBJ2-1	TRBD2	TRBV25-1	CASSGTSGSSYNEQFF	TGTGCCAGCAGCGGGACTAGCGGGAGCTCCTACAATGAGCAGTTCTTC
NA	TRBJ2-5	NA	TRBV5-1	CASSLGGFRETQYF	TGCGCCAGCAGCTTGGGCGGGTTCAGGGAGACCCAGTACTTC
NA	TRBJ1-1	TRBD1	TRBV28	CASSTPGTGEMNTEAFF	TGTGCCAGCAGTACCCCCGGGACAGGGGAAATGAACACTGAAGCTTTCTTT
NA	TRBJ1-1	NA	TRBV6-5	CASRRQEMNTEAFF	TGTGCCAGCAGGCGACAGGAAATGAACACTGAAGCTTTCTTT
once	TRBJ1-2	TRBD1	TRBV5-1	CASRNPTGEVYGYTF	TGCGCCAGCAGAAACCCAACAGGGGAGGTCTATGGCTACACCTTC
NA	TRBJ1-1	TRBD1	TRBV15	CATRDRDTEAFF	TGTGCCACCAGGGACAGGGACACTGAAGCTTTCTTT
NA	TRBJ2-7	NA	TRBV11-2	CASSLGEDWGRQYF	TGTGCCAGCAGCTTAGGGGAGGATTGGGGACGGCAGTACTTC
NA	TRBJ2-1	TRBD2	TRBV5-1	CASRPGLAISRYNEQFF	TGCGCCAGCAGGCCGGGACTAGCAATAAGCAGGTACAATGAGCAGTTCTTC
NA	TRBJ1-1	NA	TRBV18	CASSPQGVSTEAFF	TGTGCCAGCTCACCACAGGGGGTTAGCACTGAAGCTTTCTTT
NA	TRBJ2-2	TRBD2	TRBV13	CASSLGLAGGTGELFF	TGTGCCAGCAGCTTGGGACTAGCGGGAGGAACCGGGGAGCTGTTTTTT
NA	TRBJ1-1	TRBD1	TRBV29-1	CSVGTGLAEAFF	TGCAGCGTGGGGACAGGGCTAGCTGAAGCTTTCTTT
NA	TRBJ1-2	NA	TRBV30	CAWSAQGEGYTF	TGTGCCTGGAGTGCCCAGGGTGAAGGCTACACCTTC
NA	TRBJ1-2	TRBD1	TRBV11-3	CASSLDFGTGMSGYTF	TGTGCCAGCAGCTTAGATTTTGGGACAGGGATGAGTGGCTACACCTTC
NA	TRBJ1-2	TRBD1	TRBV28	CASIRTGGNYGYTF	TGTGCCAGCATTAGGACAGGTGGTAACTATGGCTACACCTTC